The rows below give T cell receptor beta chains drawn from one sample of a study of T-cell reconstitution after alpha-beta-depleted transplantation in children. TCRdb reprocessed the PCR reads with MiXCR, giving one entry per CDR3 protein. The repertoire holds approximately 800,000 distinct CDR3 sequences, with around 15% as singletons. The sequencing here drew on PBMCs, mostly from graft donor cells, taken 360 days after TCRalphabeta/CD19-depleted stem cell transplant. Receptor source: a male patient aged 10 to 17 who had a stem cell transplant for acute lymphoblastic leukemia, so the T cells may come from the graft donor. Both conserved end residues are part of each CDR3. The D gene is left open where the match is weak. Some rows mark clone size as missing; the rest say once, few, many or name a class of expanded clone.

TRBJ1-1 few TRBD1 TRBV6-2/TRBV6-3 CASSWVAFSGGGTEAFF TGTGCCAGCAGTTGGGTGGCCTTCTCAGGGGGAGGGACTGAAGCTTTCTTT
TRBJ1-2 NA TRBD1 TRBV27 CASARTGTGGGYTF TGTGCCAGCGCGCGCACCGGGACAGGGGGTGGCTACACCTTC
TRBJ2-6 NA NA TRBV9 CASSPPLGVAGANVLTF TGTGCCAGCAGCCCACCCCTGGGGGTGGCTGGGGCCAACGTCCTGACTTTC
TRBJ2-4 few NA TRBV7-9 CASSSRDSWSIQYF TGTGCCAGCAGCTCCCGGGACTCCTGGAGCATTCAGTACTTC
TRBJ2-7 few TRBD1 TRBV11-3 CASSSLTTTGTYEQYF TGTGCCAGCAGCTCCCTTACTACGACAGGGACCTACGAGCAGTACTTC
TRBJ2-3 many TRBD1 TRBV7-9 CASSQGQALLYF TGTGCCAGCAGCCAGGGACAGGCTCTTCTGTATTTT
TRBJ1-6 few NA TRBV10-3 CAISETIPLHF TGTGCCATCAGTGAGACAATACCCCTCCACTTT
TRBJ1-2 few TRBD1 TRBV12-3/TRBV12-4 CASSLARAWDRRYGYTF TGTGCCAGCAGTTTAGCCCGGGCCTGGGACAGGCGCTATGGCTACACCTTC
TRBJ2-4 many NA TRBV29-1 CSVEGGLAKNIQYF TGCAGCGTTGAAGGGGGACTAGCCAAAAACATTCAGTACTTC
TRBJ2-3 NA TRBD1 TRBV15 CATSSRDRGNTQYF TGTGCCACCAGCAGCCGGGACAGGGGAAATACGCAGTATTTT
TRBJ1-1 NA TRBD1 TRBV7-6 CASSLQTGGYTEAFF TGTGCCAGCAGCTTGCAGACAGGGGGGTACACTGAAGCTTTCTTT
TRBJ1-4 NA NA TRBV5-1 CASSVGGEKLFF TGCGCCAGCAGCGTAGGAGGAGAAAAACTGTTTTTT
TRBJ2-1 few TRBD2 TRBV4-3 CASSQGSSGRGWEQFF TGCGCCAGCAGCCAAGGGTCTAGCGGGAGGGGGTGGGAGCAGTTCTTC
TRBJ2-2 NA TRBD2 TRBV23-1 CASSQSGAIETSGRPPNTGELFF TGCGCCAGCAGTCAATCCGGAGCCATTGAGACTAGCGGGAGGCCCCCGAACACCGGGGAGCTGTTTTTT
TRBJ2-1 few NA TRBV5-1 CASSWGPVKPSSYNEQFF TGCGCCAGCAGCTGGGGACCTGTCAAACCTAGCTCCTACAATGAGCAGTTCTTC
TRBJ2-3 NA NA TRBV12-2 CASRLVPLPDTQYF TGTGCAAGTCGCCTAGTCCCCCTCCCAGATACGCAGTATTTT
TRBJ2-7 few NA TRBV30 CAWSVLFYEQYF TGTGCCTGGAGTGTACTGTTCTACGAGCAGTACTTC
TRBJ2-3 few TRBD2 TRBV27 CASSLAGVGPDTQYF TGTGCCAGCAGTCTAGCGGGAGTTGGGCCAGATACGCAGTATTTT
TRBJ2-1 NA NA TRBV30 CAWKEQSSYNEQFF TGTGCCTGGAAAGAGCAGAGCTCCTACAATGAGCAGTTCTTC
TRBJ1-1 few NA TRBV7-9 CASSPTLPLEAFF TGTGCCAGCAGCCCTACTCTACCCCTAGAAGCTTTCTTT
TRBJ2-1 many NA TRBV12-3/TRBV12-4 CASSRSGNSYNEQFF TGTGCCAGCAGTCGTAGCGGAAACTCCTACAATGAGCAGTTCTTC
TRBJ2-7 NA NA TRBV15 CATSRDGRSYEQYF TGTGCCACCAGCAGAGACGGACGGTCCTACGAGCAGTACTTC
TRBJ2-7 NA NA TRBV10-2 CARQNEQYF TGCGCCAGACAGAACGAGCAGTACTTC
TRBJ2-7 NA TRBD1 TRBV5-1 CASSIWTGSYEQYF TGCGCCAGCAGCATCTGGACAGGGAGCTACGAGCAGTACTTC
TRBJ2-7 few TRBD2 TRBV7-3 CASSLPGTSRAEQYF TGTGCCAGCAGCCTTCCCGGGACTAGTCGGGCCGAGCAGTACTTC
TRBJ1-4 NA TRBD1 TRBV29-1 CSVCYRGSNEKLFF TGCAGCGTTTGTTACAGGGGATCTAATGAAAAACTGTTTTTT
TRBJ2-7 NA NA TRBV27 CASSPAPQGSYEQYF TGTGCCAGCAGCCCCGCCCCACAGGGCTCCTACGAGCAGTACTTC
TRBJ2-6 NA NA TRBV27 CASSLSTVLSGANVLTF TGTGCCAGCAGTCTCTCGACAGTTCTCTCTGGGGCCAACGTCCTGACTTTC
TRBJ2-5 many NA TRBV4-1 CASSQRARETQYF TGCGCCAGCAGCCAAAGGGCCCGAGAGACCCAGTACTTC
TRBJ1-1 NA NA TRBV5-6 CASSLDPGGGLNTEAFF TGTGCCAGCAGCTTGGATCCGGGTGGGGGTTTGAACACTGAAGCTTTCTTT
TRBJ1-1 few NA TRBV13 CASSVPGNMNTEAFF TGTGCCAGCAGCGTCCCAGGAAATATGAACACTGAAGCTTTCTTT
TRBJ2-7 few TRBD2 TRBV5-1 CASSFSSGNYEQYF TGCGCCAGCAGCTTCTCTAGCGGGAATTACGAGCAGTACTTC
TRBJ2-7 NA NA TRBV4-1 CASSQGRAHSYEQYF TGCGCCAGCAGCCAAGGCCGGGCCCACTCCTACGAGCAGTACTTC
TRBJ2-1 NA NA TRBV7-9 CASSTGTLGEQFF TGTGCCAGCAGCACAGGGACCCTCGGTGAGCAGTTCTTC
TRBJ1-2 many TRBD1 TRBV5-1 CASSGQGAQGYTF TGCGCCAGCAGCGGACAGGGGGCCCAGGGCTACACCTTC
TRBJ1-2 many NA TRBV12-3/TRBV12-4 CASSYLGANYGYTF TGTGCCAGCAGCTACCTTGGGGCGAACTATGGCTACACCTTC
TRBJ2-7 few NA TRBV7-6 CASSLEGYGGEQYF TGTGCCAGCAGCTTAGAGGGGTATGGAGGGGAGCAGTACTTC
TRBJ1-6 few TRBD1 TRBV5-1 CASSLNPGTVGSPLHF TGCGCCAGCAGCTTGAATCCTGGGACAGTGGGGTCACCCCTCCACTTT
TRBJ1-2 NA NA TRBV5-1 CASSLALTGHGYTF TGCGCCAGCAGCTTGGCCCTTACAGGGCATGGCTACACCTTC
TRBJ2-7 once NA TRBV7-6 CASSLEASDSYEQYF TGTGCCAGCAGCCTAGAGGCTAGCGACTCCTACGAGCAGTACTTC
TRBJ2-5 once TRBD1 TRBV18 CASSPGTGYTETQYF TGTGCCAGCTCACCAGGGACAGGATATACAGAGACCCAGTACTTC
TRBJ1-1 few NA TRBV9 CASSVVTYTEAFF TGTGCCAGCAGCGTAGTTACTTACACTGAAGCTTTCTTT
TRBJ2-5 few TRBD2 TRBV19 CASSYLLADQETQYF TGTGCCAGTAGCTACCTACTAGCGGACCAAGAGACCCAGTACTTC
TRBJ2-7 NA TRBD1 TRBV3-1 CASSRKGALTYEQYF TGTGCCAGCAGCCGGAAGGGGGCGCTTACCTACGAGCAGTACTTC
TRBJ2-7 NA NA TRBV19 CASSIGRWAAGAYEQYF TGTGCCAGTAGTATTGGTCGTTGGGCAGCCGGGGCCTACGAGCAGTACTTC
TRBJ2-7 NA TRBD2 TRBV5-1 CASSLELAYSYEQYF TGCGCCAGCAGCTTGGAACTAGCGTACAGCTACGAGCAGTACTTC
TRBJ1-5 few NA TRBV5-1 CASSLWGIGNQPQHF TGCGCCAGCAGCTTGTGGGGGATTGGCAATCAGCCCCAGCATTTT
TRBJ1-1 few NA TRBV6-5 CASSYGLGPEAFF TGTGCCAGCAGTTACGGTCTGGGGCCTGAAGCTTTCTTT
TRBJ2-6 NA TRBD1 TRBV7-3 CASSPRGTGSPNFQSGANVLTF TGTGCCAGCAGCCCCCGTGGGACAGGGAGCCCAAACTTCCAGTCTGGGGCCAACGTCCTGACTTTC
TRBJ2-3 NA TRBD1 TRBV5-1 CASSRTGVADTQYF TGCGCCAGCAGCCGGACAGGGGTCGCAGATACGCAGTATTTT
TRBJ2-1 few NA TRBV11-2 CASSLVGFPYNEQFF TGTGCCAGCAGCTTAGTGGGATTTCCCTACAATGAGCAGTTCTTC
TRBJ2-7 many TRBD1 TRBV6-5 CASSYTPGQGFNEQYF TGTGCCAGCAGTTACACCCCGGGACAGGGATTCAACGAGCAGTACTTC